This is a list of T cell receptor beta chains from one sample in a study of T cell responses to AZD1222 COVID-19 vaccine. TCRdb keeps only in-frame clones here, not all; method: immunoSEQ multiplex PCR. The sample includes around 180,000 clones, around 90% of them seen just once. The input for sequencing was peripheral blood, taken 28 days after the second AZD1222 dose. Receptors originate from an adult who received the AZD1222 COVID-19 vaccine. Both conserved end residues are part of each CDR3. A D gene is named only where the DNA matches it firmly. The size field is filled for only some rows; it gives once, few, many or a size class.

V,size,J,D,DNA,CDR3
TRBV29-1,NA,TRBJ1-1,TRBD1,TGCAGCGTGAGGACAGGGAACACTGAAGCTTTCTTT,CSVRTGNTEAFF
TRBV3-1/TRBV3-2,NA,TRBJ2-4,NA,TGTGCCAGCAGCCGAGGGATTGGGAACATTCAGTACTTC,CASSRGIGNIQYF
TRBV9,NA,TRBJ2-6,NA,TGTGCCAGCAGCCCCGGACCCCTGGGGGCCAACGTCCTGACTTTC,CASSPGPLGANVLTF
TRBV5-4,once,TRBJ2-2,NA,TGTGCCAGCAGCTCCCAGGCGGGGGCTGGGACCGGGGAGCTGTTTTTT,CASSSQAGAGTGELFF
TRBV10-3,NA,TRBJ1-1,NA,TGTGCCATCAATGACCTGGGGACTGAAGCTTTCTTT,CAINDLGTEAFF
TRBV30,NA,TRBJ1-5,NA,TGTGCCTGGAGTGTAGGAGGGAATCAGCCCCAGCATTTT,CAWSVGGNQPQHF
TRBV7-9,NA,TRBJ2-1,TRBD1,TGTGCCAGCAGCCCGGACAGGGGCTCCTACAATGAGCAGTTCTTC,CASSPDRGSYNEQFF
TRBV5-6,NA,TRBJ2-5,NA,TGTGCCAGCAGCTCAAGCCCTGGGGAGACCCAGTACTTC,CASSSSPGETQYF
TRBV12-3/TRBV12-4,once,TRBJ2-7,TRBD1,TGTGCCAGCAGTAAACAGGGGGAGCAGTACTTC,CASSKQGEQYF
TRBV5-4,NA,TRBJ2-7,TRBD2,TGTGCCAGCAGCTCCGGGACTAGCTACGAGCAGTACTTC,CASSSGTSYEQYF
TRBV4-3,NA,TRBJ1-6,NA,TGCGCCAGCAGCCAAGATACCGGGTTGGATTCACCCCTCCACTTT,CASSQDTGLDSPLHF
TRBV7-7,NA,TRBJ2-5,TRBD2,TGTGCTAGCAGCCCCCAGACTAGCGGGAGGGAAGAGACCCAGTACTTC,CASSPQTSGREETQYF
TRBV2,NA,TRBJ2-5,NA,TGTGCCAGCAGAAACAGGGGAGGAGGGGAGACCCAGTACTTC,CASRNRGGGETQYF
TRBV11-2,NA,TRBJ2-3,NA,TGTGCCAGCAGCTTAGAAGGGGCTAGCGGCACAGATACGCAGTATTTT,CASSLEGASGTDTQYF
TRBV6-5,NA,TRBJ2-7,NA,TGTGCCAGCAGTTACATCGGATCCTACGAGCAGTACTTC,CASSYIGSYEQYF
TRBV21-1,NA,TRBJ2-1,NA,TGTGCCGGCCCGGGGAGCGGGATATCTGGGGGCTCCTACAATGAGCAGTTCTTC,CAGPGSGISGGSYNEQFF
TRBV6-6,NA,TRBJ2-5,TRBD2,TGTGCCAGCAGTAGGACTAGCGGAGGGGAAGAGACCCAGTACTTC,CASSRTSGGEETQYF
TRBV27,NA,TRBJ1-4,NA,TGTGCCAGCAGTTTGGCAGGGTACGAAAAACTGTTTTTT,CASSLAGYEKLFF
TRBV4-1,NA,TRBJ2-7,NA,TGCGCCAGCAGCCAAGGGCGAGGGAGCTCCTACGAGCAGTACTTC,CASSQGRGSSYEQYF
TRBV7-9,once,TRBJ2-1,TRBD2,TGTGCCAGCATCCTAGCGGGAGCCCCAGGGAGTGAGCAGTTCTTC,CASILAGAPGSEQFF
TRBV5-5,NA,TRBJ2-1,TRBD2,TGTGCCAGCTCCTCCTTGGCGGGAGGGATAAATGAGCAGTTCTTC,CASSSLAGGINEQFF
TRBV7-3,NA,TRBJ1-1,TRBD1,TGTGCCAGCAGCACGCGGACAGGCACTGAAGCTTTCTTT,CASSTRTGTEAFF
TRBV30,NA,TRBJ1-3,NA,TGTGCCTGGAGTGGACGGACAACTGGAAACACCATATATTTT,CAWSGRTTGNTIYF
TRBV9,NA,TRBJ2-2,NA,TGTGCCAGCAGCTCTAGCGGTCCAGGGGGCCCCGGGGAGCTGTTTTTT,CASSSSGPGGPGELFF
TRBV9,NA,TRBJ2-7,TRBD2,TGTGCCAGCAGCCCAAAGGGACTAGCGCTAAATGTTGAGCAGTACTTC,CASSPKGLALNVEQYF
TRBV30,few,TRBJ2-7,TRBD2,TGTGCCTGTCGGACTAGCCCTGCCGGGGACGAGCAGTACTTC,CACRTSPAGDEQYF
TRBV12-3/TRBV12-4,NA,TRBJ1-4,TRBD1,TGTGCCAGCAGTTGGGACAGGGGTGAAAAACTGTTTTTT,CASSWDRGEKLFF
TRBV7-9,NA,TRBJ1-1,NA,TGTGCCAGCAGCTCTAGCCGCGGGACTGTGGGCACTGAAGCTTTCTTT,CASSSSRGTVGTEAFF
TRBV7-2,NA,TRBJ2-3,NA,TGTGCCAGCAGCCCTAGCCCGCAAGCGATAGATACGCAGTATTTT,CASSPSPQAIDTQYF
TRBV10-2,NA,TRBJ2-1,TRBD2,TGCGCCAGCACCGGGTATAGCGGGAGCGATTACAATGAGCAGTTCTTC,CASTGYSGSDYNEQFF
TRBV19,NA,TRBJ1-2,NA,TGTGCCAGTAGCCCCGGGAACTTCTATGGCTACACCTTC,CASSPGNFYGYTF
TRBV24-1,NA,TRBJ2-3,TRBD1,TGTGCCACCAGTGTTTCTAGACAGGGGGGCACAGATACGCAGTATTTT,CATSVSRQGGTDTQYF
TRBV28,NA,TRBJ2-7,TRBD1,TGTGCCAGCAGTTCCAGGGGGCGCCGCGAGCAGTACTTC,CASSSRGRREQYF
TRBV27,NA,TRBJ2-1,TRBD2,TGTGCCAGCAGTTACCCTGGACTAGCGAGGAATGAGCAGTTCTTC,CASSYPGLARNEQFF
TRBV5-8,NA,TRBJ1-4,NA,TGTGCCAGCAGCTTAGACCCTGAAAAACTGTTTTTT,CASSLDPEKLFF
TRBV5-1,NA,TRBJ2-5,NA,TGCGCCAGCAGCATAACAGGGAAGGGGCAAGAGACCCAGTACTTC,CASSITGKGQETQYF